This passage covers 8 T cell receptor beta chains from one sample sequenced in a study of blood T cell repertoires in COVID-19. The method was immunoSEQ multiplex PCR; TCRdb's version includes in-frame clones alone and lacks a portion of them. The sample records 200,000 to 300,000 clones, roughly 86% being singletons. The specimen was peripheral blood. These receptors came from a woman in her fifties or sixties who had recovered from COVID-19.

J is TRBJ1-2 and V is TRBV4-1; tentatively, D is TRBD1 (6 bases). Trimming removed 0 bases at V and 4 bases at J, with 15 bases between. The CDR3 contains 16 residues. The germline CDR1 and CDR2 sequences are MGHRA and YSYEKL. Here the CDR3 reads CASSQDRQAGGYGYTF. The CDR3 DNA is TGCGCCAGCAGCCAAGATCGACAGGCGGGGGGCTATGGCTACACCTTC.

The chain couples TRBV12-3 or TRBV12-4 to TRBJ1-4; D call uncertain. The germline V and J ends were trimmed by 3 bases and 7 bases, with 6 bases remaining between them. CDR3 length equals 12 residues. The CDR3 here is CASSFGSEKLFF. Written as DNA, the CDR3 is TGTGCCAGCAGTTTCGGGAGTGAAAAACTGTTTTTT.

Remarks on this clone: Germline and junction disagree at one end, which may indicate a read error. The V gene is TRBV6-5, the J gene TRBJ1-4, with TRBD1 matching 8 bases. The CDR3 has 14 residues. CDR1 and CDR2 (germline): MNHEY, SVGAGI. The CDR3, as DNA: TGTGCCAGCGCTGTGGACAGGGTCAACGAAAAGCTGTTTTTT. Protein: CASAVDRVNEKLFF.

The chain carries TRBV5-1 and TRBJ1-1, with D perhaps matching TRBD1 (6 bases). Germline-derived CDR1 and CDR2 are SGHRS and YFSETQ. Trimming shortened V by 1 base and J by 8 bases, and 12 bases separated the two germline ends. This CDR3 has 13 residues. The CDR3 spells CASSLRGEGEAFF. The CDR3 DNA follows: TGCGCCAGCAGCTTGAGGGGGGAGGGCGAAGCTTTCTTT. The full variable domain, with the rest looked up from reference TRBV5-1 and TRBJ1-1, is KAGVTQTPRYLIKTRGQQVTLSCSPISGHRSVSWYQQTPGQGLQFLFEYFSETQRNKGNFPGRFSGRQFSNSRSEMNVSTLELGDSALYLCASSLRGEGEAFFGQGTRLTVV.

The chain has TRBV7-2 and TRBJ1-4, with TRBD1 identical over 9 bases. Germline V gene sequence: CDR1 SGHTA, CDR2 FQGNSA. V shed 1 base and J 5 bases; nucleotides not matched to a gene: 2. The CDR3 contains 15 residues. The CDR3 bases are TGTGCCAGCAGCTTAGTGGGGACAGGGAATGAAAAACTGTTTTTT. It translates to CASSLVGTGNEKLFF. Filled out from reference TRBV7-2 and TRBJ1-4, the complete variable domain reads GAGVSQSPSNKVTEKGKDVELRCDPISGHTALYWYRQSLGQGLEFLIYFQGNSAPDKSGLPSDRFSAERTGGSVSTLTIQRTQQEDSAVYLCASSLVGTGNEKLFFGSGTQLSVL.

The V gene is TRBV6-5, the J gene TRBJ2-3, with TRBD2 matching over 10 bases. V was pared by 2 bases and J by 5 bases, with 7 bases of the junction left unmatched. CDR1 is MNHEY and CDR2 is SVGAGI in the germline V gene. The CDR3 covers 16 residues. CDR3 bases: TGTGCCAGCAGTTACCTAAGCCTAGCGGGGGAAGATACGCAGTATTTT. Amino acid sequence: CASSYLSLAGEDTQYF.

This chain uses TRBV4-1 with TRBJ1-1; TRBD1 matches 9 bases. Germline values: CDR1 MGHRA, CDR2 YSYEKL. The CDR3 totals 16 residues. The V and J ends lost 6 bases and 0 bases, in that order; junction bases with no gene match: 8. The CDR3 is CASRQDRGALNTEAFF. CDR3 nucleotides: TGCGCCAGCAGACAGGACAGGGGTGCGTTGAACACTGAAGCTTTCTTT.

This clone was counted a few times. DNA for the CDR3: TGTGCCAGCAGGTGGACAGGGATTGGTTCACCCCTCCACTTT. This gives the protein CASRWTGIGSPLHF. The rearrangement uses TRBV28 and TRBJ1-6, with TRBD1 matching over 8 bases. The CDR3 spans 14 residues. With V trimmed by 6 bases and J by 9 bases, 7 bases remained unmatched. Germline CDR1 and CDR2: MDHEN and SYDVKM.